This T cell receptor beta chain appears in the sequencing data of a study of cytomegalovirus exposure and HLA in healthy donors. Findings and caveats of the study: The study designated 150 or so TCR beta chains cytomegalovirus-associated. In a later analysis, HLA-C alleles had the fewest associated TCRs, DRB1 alleles the most.

As concerns this clone: What it binds is unknown.

Both 60 Vbeta primers and 13 Jbeta primers went into the PCR. Original methodology: A follow-up analysis tallied 60 million to 85 million unique TCR beta chains, roughly 11 million shared. TCRdb's copy holds only in-frame clones and misses some; the assay was immunoSEQ multiplex PCR. For V, J and clone size, that table is used; D and trimming come from the DNA. The table records some 180,000 clones, about 84% of them present only once. J lost 3 bases, V lost 4 bases, and 5 bases had no gene match. This CDR3 is built from 15 residues. Germline V gene lookup returns CDR1 PRHDT and CDR2 FYEKMQ (reference sequence). Donors likely had unrecorded immune exposures despite being nominally healthy when sampled.

This chain links TRBV13 with TRBJ2-7, with 11 bases aligning to TRBD1. The sample consisted of PBMCs. The sequence was collected from a woman aged 25 to 45 in good health and CMV-seropositive. The CDR3 nucleotides are TGTGCCAGCAGCTCGACCGGGACAGGGGGCTACGAGCAGTACTTC. It translates to CASSSTGTGGYEQYF.